This T cell receptor beta chain comes out of a study of blood T cells in healthy people across ages. Primers used in a second PCR of about 6 to 11 cycles were a sample-barcoded 5' primer and a J-beta primer mix. Via MiXCR, TCRdb re-called the 5' RACE reads, giving one row per CDR3 protein. The sample holds more than 650,000 distinct CDR3 sequences, about a fifth seen once. V lost 10 bases, J lost 0 bases, and 25 bases lay in between. The CDR3 loop spans 18 amino acids. Germline V gene lookup returns CDR1 MNHNS and CDR2 SASEGT. This TCR derives from an older man in good health. This rearrangement joins TRBV6-1 to TRBJ2-1, with D unresolved. The sample taken for sequencing was blood. The CDR3 DNA follows: TGTGCCACCCACCCCCAGGCTGCCTTTAGTAGCTCCTACAATGAGCAGTTCTTC. The encoded protein is CATHPQAAFSSSYNEQFF.